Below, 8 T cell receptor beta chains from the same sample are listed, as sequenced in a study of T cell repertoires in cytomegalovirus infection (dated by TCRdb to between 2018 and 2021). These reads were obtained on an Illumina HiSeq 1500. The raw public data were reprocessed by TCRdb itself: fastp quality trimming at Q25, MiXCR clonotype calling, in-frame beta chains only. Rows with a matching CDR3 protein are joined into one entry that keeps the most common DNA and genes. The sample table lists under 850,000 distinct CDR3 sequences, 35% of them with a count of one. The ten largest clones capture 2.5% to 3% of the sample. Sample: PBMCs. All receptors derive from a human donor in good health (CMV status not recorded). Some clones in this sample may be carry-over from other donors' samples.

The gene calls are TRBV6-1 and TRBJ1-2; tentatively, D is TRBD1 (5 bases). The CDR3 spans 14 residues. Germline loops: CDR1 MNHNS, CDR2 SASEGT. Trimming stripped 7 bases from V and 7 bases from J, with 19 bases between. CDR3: CASTLDSGLSGYTF. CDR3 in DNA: TGTGCCAGCACCCTCGACTCGGGACTATCTGGCTACACCTTC.

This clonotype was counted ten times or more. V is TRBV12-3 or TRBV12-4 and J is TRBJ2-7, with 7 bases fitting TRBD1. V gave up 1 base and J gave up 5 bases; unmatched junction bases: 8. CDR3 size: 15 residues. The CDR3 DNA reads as TGTGCCAGCAGTTTAGATAGAGACAGGGCCGACGAGCAGTACTTC. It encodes CASSLDRDRADEQYF.

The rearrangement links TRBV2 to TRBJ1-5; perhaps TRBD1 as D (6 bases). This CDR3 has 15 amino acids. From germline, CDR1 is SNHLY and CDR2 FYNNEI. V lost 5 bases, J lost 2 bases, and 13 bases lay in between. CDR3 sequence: CASSSQGTGNQPQHF. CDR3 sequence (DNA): TGTGCCAGCAGTTCACAGGGTACGGGCAATCAGCCCCAGCATTTT.

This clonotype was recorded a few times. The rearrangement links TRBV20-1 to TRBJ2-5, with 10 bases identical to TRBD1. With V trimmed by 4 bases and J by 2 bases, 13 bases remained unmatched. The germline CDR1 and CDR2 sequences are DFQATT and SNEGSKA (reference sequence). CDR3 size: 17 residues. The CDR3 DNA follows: TGCAGTGCTACCGGAACCCTAGGGGGACAGGGGCAAGAGACCCAGTACTTC. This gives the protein CSATGTLGGQGQETQYF.

The CDR3 here is CATTSGANVLTF. The CDR3 DNA sequence: TGTGCCACGACATCTGGGGCCAACGTCCTGACTTTC. The chain links TRBV6-1 to TRBJ2-6, with D unresolved. Germline V gene data show CDR1 as MNHNS and CDR2 as SASEGT. This CDR3 has 12 amino acids. Trimming left V 10 bases short and J 1 base short, with 5 bases between.

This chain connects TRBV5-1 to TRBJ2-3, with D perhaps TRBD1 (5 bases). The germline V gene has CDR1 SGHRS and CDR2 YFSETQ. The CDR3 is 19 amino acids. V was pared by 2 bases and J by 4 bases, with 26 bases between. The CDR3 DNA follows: TGCGCCAGCAGCTTCGGACCTGCGAGACAGCTTGGGTCCCCAGATACGCAGTATTTT. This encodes CASSFGPARQLGSPDTQYF.

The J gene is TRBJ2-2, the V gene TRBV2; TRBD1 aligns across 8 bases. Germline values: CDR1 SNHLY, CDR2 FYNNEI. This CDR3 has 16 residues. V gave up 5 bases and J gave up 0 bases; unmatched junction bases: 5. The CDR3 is CASSMTGAANTGELFF. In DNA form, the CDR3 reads TGTGCCAGCAGTATGACAGGGGCCGCGAACACCGGGGAGCTGTTTTTT.

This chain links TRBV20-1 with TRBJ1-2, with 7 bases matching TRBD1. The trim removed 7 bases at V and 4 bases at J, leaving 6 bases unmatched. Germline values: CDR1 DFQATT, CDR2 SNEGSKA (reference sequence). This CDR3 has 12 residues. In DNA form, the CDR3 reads TGCAGTGTTCGACAGGGCTCCTATGGCTACACCTTC. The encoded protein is CSVRQGSYGYTF.